A single sample is the source of the 27 T cell receptor beta chains below, sequenced in a study of T cells in Graves' hyperthyroidism and ophthalmopathy. TCR beta CDR3 region amplification was performed from RNA transcripts. In the first-round RT-PCR of the TCR CDR3, the HTBI primer set was used. TCRdb used MiXCR to reprocess the multiplex PCR reads, holding one entry per CDR3 protein. The top ten hold roughly a sixth of the sample, which has about 530,000 distinct CDR3 sequences, under 20% seen once. Input material: blood. Receptors originate from a woman in her late teens or twenties with Graves' ophthalmopathy.

The chain links TRBV20-1 to TRBJ2-1; 8 bases line up with TRBD2. After removal of 7 bases from V and 0 bases from J, the junction contained 8 bases not matched to a gene. The germline CDR1 and CDR2 sequences are DFQATT and SNEGSKA (reference sequence). This CDR3 has 15 residues. The DNA of the CDR3 is TGCAGTGGGAAGCGGGGGCAAGGCTCCTACAATGAGCAGTTCTTC. Amino acids: CSGKRGQGSYNEQFF.

The chain has TRBV20-1 and TRBJ2-7, with D unresolved. From germline, CDR1 is DFQATT and CDR2 SNEGSKA (reference sequence). CDR3 length: 12 amino acids. Trimming left V 4 bases short and J 7 bases short, with 14 bases between. CDR3 coding DNA: TGCAGTGCTAAAGACGCCCTTAGGGAGCAGTACTTC. This sequence encodes CSAKDALREQYF.

This clonotype appeared many times. The chain employs TRBV28 and TRBJ1-2, with a weak D call TRBD1 (5 bases). The ends were cut back, 4 bases at V and 4 bases at J, with 7 bases in the middle. The length of the CDR3 is 12 residues. Germline lookup yields CDR1 MDHEN and CDR2 SYDVKM. CDR3 sequence: CASSSQGYGYTF. The CDR3 DNA sequence: TGTGCCAGCAGTTCGCAGGGCTATGGCTACACCTTC.

This clonotype was counted only a few times. The J gene is TRBJ2-5, the V gene TRBV4-1; D is possibly TRBD1 (5 bases). Trimming stripped 1 base from V and 9 bases from J, with 12 bases between. Per germline, CDR1 MGHRA and CDR2 YSYEKL. This CDR3 is built from 13 residues. CDR3 residues: CASSQGTRVAQYF. Written as DNA, the CDR3 is TGCGCCAGCAGCCAAGGAACCAGGGTGGCCCAGTACTTC.

This clonotype was observed many times. The J gene is TRBJ2-5, the V gene TRBV3-1; 8 bases are shared with TRBD1. The germline V gene encodes CDR1 LGHDT and CDR2 YNNKEL (reference sequence). Trimming cost V 0 bases and J 1 base; bases outside gene matches: 7. The CDR3 has 17 amino acids. The CDR3 nucleotides read TGTGCCAGCAGCCAAGATCGGACAGGGTTTATCCAAGAGACCCAGTACTTC. Translated, it gives CASSQDRTGFIQETQYF.

This clonotype has a count of ten or more. The rearrangement joins TRBV20-1 to TRBJ1-1; TRBD1 is a possible D gene (5 bases). V was pared by 7 bases and J by 4 bases, with 19 bases between. This CDR3 region has 14 residues. Germline assignment: CDR1 DFQATT and CDR2 SNEGSKA (reference sequence). CDR3 sequence: CSVEPGGRTTEAFF. CDR3 nucleotide sequence: TGCAGTGTGGAGCCCGGGGGAAGGACCACTGAAGCTTTCTTT.

The chain has TRBV6-1 and TRBJ1-1, with 7 bases fitting TRBD1. V shed 7 bases, J shed 4 bases, and the junction held 9 bases outside the gene matches. From germline, CDR1 is MNHNS and CDR2 SASEGT. The CDR3 spans 14 residues. CDR3 in amino acids: CASKGGWGGTEAFF. The CDR3 coding sequence is TGTGCCAGCAAAGGGGGCTGGGGAGGCACTGAAGCTTTCTTT.

This clonotype was observed many times. This chain uses TRBV10-3 with TRBJ2-6; tentatively, D is TRBD1 (5 bases). V gave up 4 bases and J gave up 0 bases, with 16 bases separating them. Germline-derived CDR1 and CDR2 are ENHRY and SYGVKD. CDR3 length equals 18 residues. CDR3 loop: CAISGGIWGFSGANVLTF. The DNA of the CDR3 is TGTGCCATCAGTGGGGGCATCTGGGGATTCTCTGGGGCCAACGTCCTGACTTTC.

This clonotype was seen at least ten times. This sequence joins TRBV12-3 or TRBV12-4 and TRBJ2-7; maybe TRBD2 (5 bases). V was clipped by 6 bases and J by 4 bases, with 16 bases between them. This CDR3 contains 14 residues. The CDR3, as DNA: TGTGCCAGCAGCTCCGATGGGAGCTTTTACGAGCAGTACTTC. This encodes CASSSDGSFYEQYF.

At least ten counts were recorded for this clonotype. V gene TRBV6-2 or TRBV6-3 combines with J gene TRBJ2-1, with 8 nucleotides matching TRBD2. V shed 7 bases, J shed 5 bases, and the junction held 7 bases outside the gene matches. This CDR3 comprises 14 residues. The germline V gene encodes CDR1 MNHEY and CDR2 SVGEGT. CDR3: CASNIAGKNNEQFF. The CDR3 DNA sequence: TGTGCCAGCAACATAGCGGGGAAAAACAATGAGCAGTTCTTC.

Details on this clonotype: This may come from a read error, since a much larger clone is one base off. This chain uses TRBV11-3 with TRBJ2-3; D remains ambiguous. V was cut by 4 bases and J by 4 bases, with 9 bases left in between. Germline CDR1 and CDR2: SGHNT and YENEEA. The CDR3 has 13 residues. The CDR3 here is CASSSIDSDTQYF. The CDR3 bases are TGTGCCAGCAGCTCAATCGATTCAGATACGCAGTATTTT.

This clonotype was counted many times. The rearrangement links TRBV20-1 to TRBJ2-3; TRBD2 aligns across 8 bases. V was clipped by 3 bases and J by 3 bases; unmatched bases: 8. Per germline, CDR1 DFQATT and CDR2 SNEGSKA (reference sequence). The CDR3 length is 15 residues. The CDR3 sequence: CSASSYREGTDTQYF. Written as DNA, the CDR3 is TGCAGTGCTAGTTCGTATCGGGAGGGTACAGATACGCAGTATTTT.

The sample holds many counts of this clonotype. This chain joins TRBV7-2 and TRBJ2-5; D is uncertain. CDR1 is SGHTA, CDR2 FQGNSA, per germline. The V end lost 5 bases, the J end lost 14 bases, and 21 bases lay between the germline ends. This CDR3 contains 13 residues. The DNA of the CDR3 is TGTGCCAGCAGCAAACCCCCCTCGATGAAGCCCTACTTC. Protein sequence: CASSKPPSMKPYF.

The J gene is TRBJ1-2, the V gene TRBV15, with 11 nucleotides matching TRBD1. The CDR3 has 14 amino acids. The V and J ends lost 5 bases and 4 bases, in that order; junction bases with no gene match: 3. Germline V gene sequence: CDR1 LNHNV, CDR2 YYDKDF (reference sequence). CDR3 loop: CATSPGQGAYGYTF. CDR3 coding DNA: TGTGCCACCAGCCCAGGACAGGGGGCCTATGGCTACACCTTC.

This clonotype came up a few times. The chain combines TRBV5-6 with TRBJ1-4; possible D gene TRBD1, 5 bases. Per the germline V gene, CDR1 is SGHDT and CDR2 is YYEEEE. The CDR3 contains 13 residues. V lost 8 bases and J lost 4, with 12 bases in between. CDR3 DNA: TGTGCCAGTCTCCAGGGAGATAATGAAAAACTGTTTTTT. It is translated as CASLQGDNEKLFF.

There are many counts of this clonotype. The chain recombines TRBV28 with TRBJ1-5; a possible D gene is TRBD1 (5 bases). The germline gives CDR1 MDHEN, CDR2 SYDVKM. Trimming stripped 7 bases from V and 0 bases from J, with 16 bases between. The CDR3 sequence is 16 residues long. The chain's CDR3 is CASTLGPSYSNQPQHF. As DNA, the CDR3 is TGTGCCAGCACTCTGGGACCGAGCTATAGCAATCAGCCCCAGCATTTT.

This clonotype came up many times. The chain joins TRBV27 to TRBJ2-1; D is ambiguous. CDR3 size: 12 residues. From germline, CDR1 is MNHEY and CDR2 SMNVEV (reference sequence). V was pared by 7 bases and J by 3 bases, with 7 bases between. The CDR3 is CASNGGYNEQFF. The CDR3 region has the DNA TGTGCCAGCAATGGCGGCTACAATGAGCAGTTCTTC.

This clonotype was seen at least ten times. The chain links TRBV7-9 to TRBJ2-1; 7 nucleotides align to TRBD2. The V gene's germline CDR1 is SEHNR and CDR2 FQNEAQ (reference sequence). V trimming: 2 bases; J trimming: 6 bases; junction bases outside the gene matches: 16. CDR3 length: 18 amino acids. This CDR3 is CASSLPTSSNPLGNEQFF. The CDR3, as DNA: TGTGCCAGCAGCTTACCGACTAGCAGTAACCCCCTCGGCAATGAGCAGTTCTTC.

In its sample, this clonotype was seen many times. This rearrangement joins TRBV5-1 to TRBJ1-1, with 10 positions matching TRBD1. The V and J ends lost 4 bases and 5 bases, in that order; junction bases with no gene match: 2. The CDR3 loop spans 13 amino acids. Germline V lookup: CDR1 SGHRS, CDR2 YFSETQ. DNA of the CDR3: TGCGCCAGCAGCGGGACAGGGGTGACTGAAGCTTTCTTT. Translating it yields CASSGTGVTEAFF.

This clonotype appeared many times. The chain links TRBV6-1 to TRBJ1-1; D is unresolved. The CDR3 extends over 15 amino acids. The germline CDR1 and CDR2 sequences are MNHNS and SASEGT. Trimming removed 5 bases from V and 1 base from J, with 14 bases in between. The CDR3 spells CASSSLGSRNTEAFF. The CDR3 DNA reads as TGTGCCAGCAGTTCCTTGGGTTCACGGAACACTGAAGCTTTCTTT.

This clonotype appeared a few times. The V call is TRBV30, the J call TRBJ2-6, with 9 bases matching TRBD1. From germline, CDR1 is GTSNPN and CDR2 SVGIG (reference sequence). The ends lost 4 bases at V and 2 bases at J; junction bases unmatched: 9. This CDR3 is built from 17 residues. CDR3 in DNA: TGTGCCTGGATCCTCGGGACAGGGTATACTGGGGCCAACGTCCTGACTTTC. Translating it yields CAWILGTGYTGANVLTF. Filled out from reference TRBV30 and TRBJ2-6, the complete variable domain reads SQTIHQWPATLVQPVGSPLSLECTVEGTSNPNLYWYRQAAGRGLQLLFYSVGIGQISSEVPQNLSASRPQDRQFILSSKKLLLSDSGFYLCAWILGTGYTGANVLTFGAGSRLTVL.

The sample holds a few counts of this clonotype. The genes are TRBV20-1 and TRBJ2-1; the D is unclear. Trimming took 3 bases from V and 0 from J, leaving 6 bases between them. CDR1 is DFQATT, CDR2 SNEGSKA, per germline (reference sequence). This CDR3 spans 13 amino acids. The CDR3 sequence: CSAREFSYNEQFF. The CDR3 coding sequence is TGCAGTGCTAGGGAGTTCTCCTACAATGAGCAGTTCTTC.

This clonotype has at least ten counts. The V call is TRBV11-2, the J call TRBJ2-1, with 8 bases aligning to TRBD1. This CDR3 has 15 residues. The V segment lost 5 bases and the J segment 0 bases; nucleotides outside the gene matches: 3. Looked up from germline, CDR1 is SGHAT and CDR2 is FQNNGV. The chain's CDR3 is CASSTGTGSYNEQFF. Here the CDR3 DNA reads TGTGCCAGCAGCACCGGGACAGGCTCCTACAATGAGCAGTTCTTC.

The chain is built from TRBV5-6 and TRBJ2-1; 9 bases map to TRBD1. The CDR3 runs 15 residues. The germline V gene encodes CDR1 SGHDT and CDR2 YYEEEE. The V segment lost 0 bases and the J segment 6 bases; nucleotides outside the gene matches: 4. CDR3 in DNA: TGTGCCAGCAGCTTGGATGGACAGGGGATCAATGAGCAGTTCTTC. This sequence encodes CASSLDGQGINEQFF.

The sample holds many counts of this clonotype. The chain carries TRBV18 and TRBJ2-7, with 9 bases that match TRBD1. CDR1 and CDR2 (germline): KGHSH, LQKENI. The J segment lost 1 base and the V segment lost 4 bases, leaving 2 bases of the junction unmatched. The CDR3 is 14 residues long. The CDR3 coding sequence is TGTGCCAGCTCACAAGACAGGGGGTCCTACGAGCAGTACTTC. Amino acids: CASSQDRGSYEQYF.

Concerning this clonotype: A read error may explain this, as a much larger clone is one base away. The CDR3 nucleotides are TGTGCCAGCAGTTTTTCGAATACTAACTATGGCTACACCTTC. It yields the protein CASSFSNTNYGYTF. This chain joins TRBV28 and TRBJ1-2; no definite D call. There are 14 residues in the CDR3. CDR1 is MDHEN and CDR2 is SYDVKM in the germline V gene. The V gene lost 3 bases and the J gene lost 0 bases, with 8 bases spanning the gap.

The chain links TRBV6-1 to TRBJ1-6; tentative D call: TRBD1 (6 bases). The CDR3 spans 18 residues. Deletions cut 7 bases from V and 7 bases from J, with 26 bases between. Germline-derived CDR1 and CDR2 are MNHNS and SASEGT. The CDR3 DNA follows: TGTGCCAGCACCCAACTACAGACATACAGGGCCGGGAATTCACCCCTCCACTTT. Residues: CASTQLQTYRAGNSPLHF.